A single sample is the source of the 8 T cell receptor beta chains below, sequenced in a study of technical replicates of blood from several donors. This table comes from immunoSEQ multiplex PCR, and its TCRdb copy is limited to in-frame clones, with some not included. The data contain around 100,000 clones, about 95% of them singletons. Sequences were obtained from T cells isolated from PBMCs. Receptor source: a human donor in good health.

This rearrangement joins TRBV7-3 to TRBJ2-7; a possible D gene is TRBD2 (7 bases). The CDR3 loop spans 16 amino acids. V shed 1 base and J shed 0 bases, with 13 bases lying between them. Germline CDR1 reads SGHTA; CDR2 reads FQGTGA. The CDR3 sequence: CASSLNGGPSSYEQYF. The CDR3 DNA is TGTGCCAGCAGCTTAAACGGGGGGCCGAGCTCCTACGAGCAGTACTTC.

The CDR3 nucleotides read TGTGCCAGCACCTACCTGACTAGCGGGAGTGTACTCAAAAATGAGCAGTTCTTC. Encoded protein: CASTYLTSGSVLKNEQFF. The rearrangement joins TRBV7-2 to TRBJ2-1, with 12 bases identical to TRBD2. The V segment lost 7 bases and the J segment 7 bases; nucleotides outside the gene matches: 17. The CDR3 extends over 18 amino acids. Germline assignment: CDR1 SGHTA and CDR2 FQGNSA.

This chain connects TRBV7-2 to TRBJ2-3, with 8 nucleotides matching TRBD2. This CDR3 spans 14 amino acids. Germline V gene data show CDR1 as SGHTA and CDR2 as FQGNSA. The junction had 6 bases not matched to a gene; V was cut back by 5 bases and J by 5 bases. The CDR3 DNA reads as TGTGCCAGCAGCCCTATGCGGGGGGAAGATACGCAGTATTTT. It specifies CASSPMRGEDTQYF.

The V call is TRBV18, the J call TRBJ2-7; D is possibly TRBD2 (6 bases). The germline V and J ends were trimmed by 0 bases and 2 bases, with 17 bases remaining between them. The CDR3 is made up of 17 amino acids. Germline-derived CDR1 and CDR2 are KGHSH and LQKENI. In DNA, the CDR3 is TGTGCCAGCTCACCACCTCCCTCCCGGAGGGGCCCCTACGAGCAGTACTTC. Its protein product is CASSPPPSRRGPYEQYF.

The chain carries TRBV6-5 and TRBJ2-7, with D maybe TRBD1 (5 bases). V was shortened by 6 bases and J by 6 bases, with 12 bases between the two germline ends. Germline V lookup: CDR1 MNHEY, CDR2 SVGAGI. This CDR3 region has 12 residues. The CDR3 nucleotides are TGTGCCAGCAGCCGGCAGGGTTTCGAGCAGTACTTC. Translated: CASSRQGFEQYF.

The rearrangement uses TRBV6-8 and TRBJ1-1; D is perhaps TRBD1 (6 bases). This CDR3 is 16 amino acids long. The V end lost 10 bases, the J end lost 1 base, and 22 bases lay between the germline ends. Per the germline V gene, CDR1 is MNHGY and CDR2 is SAAAGT. This chain's CDR3 is CANWLGGRRQNTEAFF. CDR3 nucleotide sequence: TGTGCCAACTGGTTGGGGGGGCGCCGACAGAACACTGAAGCTTTCTTT.

The CDR3 DNA follows: TGTGCCAGCAGCTTAGACATAGCGGGAGGCGAGACCCAGTACTTC. This encodes CASSLDIAGGETQYF. The chain recombines TRBV11-3 with TRBJ2-5; 10 bases fit TRBD2. V gave up 0 bases and J gave up 5 bases; unmatched junction bases: 3. Germline CDR1 is SGHNT and CDR2 is YENEEA. The CDR3 length is 15 residues.

This clone appeared a single time. The chain links TRBV29-1 to TRBJ2-1, with D possibly TRBD1 on 6 matching bases. The V gene lost 5 bases and the J gene lost 8 bases, with 22 bases spanning the gap. The CDR3 runs to 15 residues. Germline CDR1 and CDR2: SQVTM and ANQGSEA. Here the CDR3 DNA reads TGCAGCGTTCTAAAGGACAGTCGACATCTCTATGAGCAGTTCTTC. It codes for CSVLKDSRHLYEQFF.